Following are 14 T cell receptor beta chains from one sample sequenced in a study of identical twins. TCRdb reprocessed the 5' RACE reads via MiXCR and lists one record per CDR3 protein. This table holds around 1.7 million distinct CDR3 sequences, about 31% found once. The specimen was cord blood. The receptors stem from a newborn girl in good health.

The table lists this clonotype with a few counts. V gene TRBV7-2 combines with J gene TRBJ2-1; 9 bases are a match to TRBD2. The CDR3 contains 17 residues. V was pared by 2 bases and J by 7 bases, with 12 bases of the junction left unmatched. Germline CDR1 SGHTA, CDR2 FQGNSA. For the CDR3, the DNA is TGTGCCAGCAGCTTATTTGCGGGGGGGGCGAATACTAATGAGCAGTTCTTC. Translation: CASSLFAGGANTNEQFF.

This clonotype has a count of ten or more. V gene TRBV12-3 or TRBV12-4 combines with J gene TRBJ1-2; tentatively, D is TRBD1 (5 bases). Trimming stripped 6 bases from V and 7 bases from J, with 9 bases between. This CDR3 spans 11 amino acids. CDR3 bases: TGTGCCAGCAGCACAGGTGTTGGCTACACCTTC. As protein: CASSTGVGYTF.

This clonotype has at least ten counts. This chain uses TRBV21-1 with TRBJ2-4; TRBD1 is the table's D call, not checked against the DNA. TRBV21-1 is described as a pseudogene. This CDR3 spans 15 amino acids. The CDR3 loop is CASSKSRVAKNIQYF. CDR3 nucleotide sequence: TGTGCCAGCAGCAAAAGCAGGGTGGCCAAAAACATTCAGTACTTC.

This clonotype was observed a few times. This chain joins TRBV7-9 and TRBJ1-2; D is perhaps TRBD1 (5 bases). The germline CDR1 and CDR2 sequences are SEHNR and FQNEAQ (reference sequence). The CDR3 is made up of 14 amino acids. V lost 5 bases and J lost 1, with 11 bases in between. Here the CDR3 DNA reads TGTGCCAGCAGCCATTATGGACATAACTATGGCTACACCTTC. Translated: CASSHYGHNYGYTF.

V and J are TRBV7-6 and TRBJ2-5, with 9 bases fitting TRBD1. The CDR3 has 15 amino acids. The junction had 7 bases not matched to a gene; V was cut back by 4 bases and J by 4 bases. Germline CDR1 SGHVS, CDR2 FNYEAQ. CDR3: CASSWGQGPRETQYF. In DNA form, the CDR3 reads TGTGCCAGCAGCTGGGGACAGGGTCCCCGAGAGACCCAGTACTTC.

The chain is built from TRBV11-2 and TRBJ2-1, with 8 positions matching TRBD1. CDR1 and CDR2 from the germline V gene are SGHAT and FQNNGV. V lost 4 bases, J lost 9 bases, and 8 bases stayed unmatched. CDR3 length: 14 amino acids. CDR3 sequence: CASSSRAGGSEQFF. CDR3 sequence (DNA): TGTGCCAGCAGCTCCCGAGCAGGGGGCAGTGAGCAGTTCTTC.

The genes are TRBV5-1 and TRBJ2-1; tentatively, D is TRBD2 (5 bases). The tail of the sequence fits TRBJ2-7 better, so the J call may be wrong. The CDR3 consists of 17 residues. Germline V gives CDR1 SGHRS, CDR2 YFSETQ. Written as DNA, the CDR3 is TGCGCCAGCAGCTTGGTAATTGGGAGCCCCTCCTACAATGAGCAGTACTTC. Translated: CASSLVIGSPSYNEQYF.

This clonotype was found a few times. CDR3 in DNA: TGTGCCAGCAGTGACGGAGGGAACAACTACGAGCAGTACTTC. This codes for CASSDGGNNYEQYF. The chain employs TRBV6-1 and TRBJ2-7; tentative D call: TRBD2 (6 bases). The CDR3 is made up of 14 amino acids. Germline loops: CDR1 MNHNS, CDR2 SASEGT. V was shortened by 3 bases and J by 3 bases, with 12 bases between the two germline ends.

The chain uses TRBV20-1 and TRBJ1-1; D may be TRBD1 (6 bases). The germline gives CDR1 DFQATT, CDR2 SNEGSKA (reference sequence). The CDR3 spans 16 residues. V gave up 0 bases and J gave up 1 base, with 15 bases separating them. CDR3 amino acids: CSARDPVDSGNTEAFF. The CDR3 bases are TGCAGTGCTAGAGACCCCGTGGACAGCGGGAACACTGAAGCTTTCTTT.

The chain employs TRBV3-1 and TRBJ2-6; D gene unclear. V lost 1 base and J 0 bases, leaving 10 bases between the germline ends. The germline V gene has CDR1 LGHDT and CDR2 YNNKEL (reference sequence). CDR3 length equals 17 residues. This CDR3 reads CASSQAGVGSGANVLTF. In DNA form, the CDR3 reads TGTGCCAGCAGCCAAGCTGGGGTTGGCTCTGGGGCCAACGTCCTGACTTTC.

V usage is TRBV28 and J usage is TRBJ2-7; 7 bases agree with TRBD1. Germline CDR1 MDHEN, CDR2 SYDVKM. V was clipped by 8 bases and J by 2 bases; unmatched bases: 6. The CDR3 spans 13 residues. CDR3 sequence reads: CASQNRGPYEQYF. CDR3 DNA sequence: TGTGCCAGCCAAAACAGGGGACCCTACGAGCAGTACTTC.

CDR3 sequence: CSARLADATYNEQFF. Here the CDR3 DNA reads TGCAGTGCTAGATTAGCGGACGCGACCTACAATGAGCAGTTCTTC. The chain carries TRBV20-1 and TRBJ2-1; weak D call: TRBD2 (6 bases). This CDR3 has 15 amino acids. Germline CDR1 and CDR2: DFQATT and SNEGSKA (reference sequence). The V and J ends lost 2 bases and 2 bases respectively, with 13 bases between them.

This clonotype occurred a few times. The chain has TRBV6-2 or TRBV6-3 and TRBJ2-1; 10 nucleotides align to TRBD2. J lost 7 bases, V lost 3 bases, and 12 bases had no gene match. This CDR3 spans 17 amino acids. Germline loops: CDR1 MNHEY, CDR2 SVGEGT. The CDR3 sequence is CASSYSRVAGGVNEQFF. In DNA form, the CDR3 reads TGTGCCAGCAGTTATTCGAGAGTAGCGGGAGGAGTGAATGAGCAGTTCTTC.

The genes are TRBV6-2 or TRBV6-3 and TRBJ2-7, with a possible D match to TRBD2 (5 bases). V was shortened by 6 bases and J by 7 bases, with 19 bases between the two germline ends. The CDR3 spans 14 residues. CDR1 and CDR2 from the germline V gene are MNHEY and SVGEGT. The CDR3 region is CASSLIAIYNEQYF. The CDR3 coding sequence is TGTGCCAGCAGCCTTATAGCGATCTACAATGAGCAGTACTTC.